This is a list of T cell receptor beta chains from one sample in a study of blood T cell repertoires in COVID-19. Some clones are missing from TCRdb's copy, which holds only in-frame ones; the method was immunoSEQ multiplex PCR. The data show roughly 230,000 clones, with around nine tenths seen just once and 4% held by the top ten. Specimen: PBMCs or T cells enriched from blood (not recorded which). These TCRs come from a woman between 25 and 40 years old with acute COVID-19. Each CDR3 is given with its conserved first and last residue. The D gene is left open where the match is weak. Clone size is shown for a subset of rows, as once, few, many or a class of expanded clone.

DNA | CDR3 | size | V | length | J | D
TGTGCCACCAGCCCAGTACAGGGATTTGGGGCCAACGTCCTGACTTTC | CATSPVQGFGANVLTF | . | TRBV15 | 16 | TRBJ2-6 | .
TGTGCCAGCAGCCCGGGACAGCCCATGTCATCTTCACCCCTCCACTTT | CASSPGQPMSSSPLHF | . | TRBV7-6 | 16 | TRBJ1-6 | TRBD1
TGTGCCACCAGCACAGGACAGGGTCTGTACAATGAGCAGTTCTTC | CATSTGQGLYNEQFF | . | TRBV15 | 15 | TRBJ2-1 | TRBD1
TGTGCCAGCAGCTTAGGGGGCCTCACTGAAGCTTTCTTT | CASSLGGLTEAFF | few | TRBV7-9 | 13 | TRBJ1-1 | .
TGTGCCAGCAGCCTCAAAGGGACAGGGTCCCACACCTTC | CASSLKGTGSHTF | . | TRBV7-9 | 13 | TRBJ1-2 | TRBD1
TGCGCCAGCAGTGAGGGTGGGACAGGGACCTACGAGCAGTACTTC | CASSEGGTGTYEQYF | few | TRBV10-1 | 15 | TRBJ2-7 | TRBD1
TGTGCCAGCACCGGTCGGGGTAAAGTTAATAGGGACTATGGCTACACCTTC | CASTGRGKVNRDYGYTF | once | TRBV7-9 | 17 | TRBJ1-2 | .
TGTGCCAGCAGCGTCGGCCTAGCGGGGGGGATTACCTACGAGCAGTACTTC | CASSVGLAGGITYEQYF | . | TRBV9 | 17 | TRBJ2-7 | TRBD2
TGCGCCAGCAACCCTATCCACGAGCAGTACTTC | CASNPIHEQYF | . | TRBV4-3 | 11 | TRBJ2-7 | .
TGTGCCAGCAGCCCTGGACAGGGGGCGAGGACTGAAGCTTTCTTT | CASSPGQGARTEAFF | . | TRBV7-9 | 15 | TRBJ1-1 | TRBD1
TGTGCCAGCACTGGGACTAGCGGGTGGGGTGTAAATGAGCAGTTCTTC | CASTGTSGWGVNEQFF | . | TRBV2 | 16 | TRBJ2-1 | TRBD2
TGTGCCAGTAGTTGGGGGCGGGGGAATGAGCAGTTCTTC | CASSWGRGNEQFF | . | TRBV19 | 13 | TRBJ2-1 | .
TGTGCCAGCAGCTCACCAGGGATGCAGCATGGCTACACCTTC | CASSSPGMQHGYTF | . | TRBV5-4 | 14 | TRBJ1-2 | .
TGTGCCAGCAGGCCGGACAGGGACAATTCACCCCTCCACTTT | CASRPDRDNSPLHF | . | TRBV27 | 14 | TRBJ1-6 | TRBD1
TGTGCCAGCAGTGATGTGAGACAGCTTCAAGAGACCCAGTACTTC | CASSDVRQLQETQYF | . | TRBV6-1 | 15 | TRBJ2-5 | .
TGTGCCAGCAGCGATAGCGGGGGGGCGAAGGAGCAGTACTTC | CASSDSGGAKEQYF | . | TRBV9 | 14 | TRBJ2-7 | TRBD2
TGTGCCAGCAGCCATGACAGGACCGCCTTAGGTGGGGCCAACGTCCTGACTTTC | CASSHDRTALGGANVLTF | . | TRBV3-1/TRBV3-2 | 18 | TRBJ2-6 | .
TGTGCCAGCAGTGAGTGGCGAGCGGGGGCCTACAATGAGCAGTTCTTC | CASSEWRAGAYNEQFF | . | TRBV6-1 | 16 | TRBJ2-1 | TRBD2
TGTGCCAGCAGCGAACTTAGCGGGGGGGCAGTTACGCAGTATTTT | CASSELSGGAVTQYF | . | TRBV6-4 | 15 | TRBJ2-3 | TRBD2
TGTGCCAGCTCACCAGTCAGCGATTGGACAGATACGCAGTATTTT | CASSPVSDWTDTQYF | . | TRBV18 | 15 | TRBJ2-3 | .
TGTGCCAGCAGCCAATATCGTTCCCTTCCCGGGGAGCTGTTTTTT | CASSQYRSLPGELFF | . | TRBV3-1/TRBV3-2 | 15 | TRBJ2-2 | .
TGTGCCAGCAGCTCGGGGGGAAAACCAGGGGAAGCTTTCTTT | CASSSGGKPGEAFF | . | TRBV7-2 | 14 | TRBJ1-1 | .
TGTGCCAGCAGCTTACAGATATCCTACGAGCAGTACTTC | CASSLQISYEQYF | . | TRBV5-8 | 13 | TRBJ2-7 | .
TGTGCCAGCTCACCGTCGACAGGGTATAGGCACACCGGGGAGCTGTTTTTT | CASSPSTGYRHTGELFF | . | TRBV18 | 17 | TRBJ2-2 | TRBD1
TGTGCCAGCAGCTTATTCTCAGCGGCTTCTGGGGCCAACGTCCTGACTTTC | CASSLFSAASGANVLTF | once | TRBV11-3 | 17 | TRBJ2-6 | .
TGTGCCCCCCTTCGACCGGGACAGGGTTGCAGTGGCTACACCTTC | CAPLRPGQGCSGYTF | . | TRBV6-4 | 15 | TRBJ1-2 | TRBD1
TGTGCCAGCTCACCCACAGGGGGCGCGGAAAACGAGCAGTACTTC | CASSPTGGAENEQYF | . | TRBV18 | 15 | TRBJ2-7 | TRBD1
TGTGCCAGCAGCGTAGGGAGGTATCGTCCCGAAGAGACCCAGTACTTC | CASSVGRYRPEETQYF | . | TRBV9 | 16 | TRBJ2-5 | .
TGCGCCAGTTCAGCGGGTCAAGCGTGGGAGCAGTACTTC | CASSAGQAWEQYF | few | TRBV5-1 | 13 | TRBJ2-7 | .
TGCGCCAGCAGCTTGGGGACGGGGAATTCACCCCTCCACTTT | CASSLGTGNSPLHF | . | TRBV5-1 | 14 | TRBJ1-6 | .
TGTGCCAGCAGTCCAAGCTTTCGATCCTACGAGCAGTACTTC | CASSPSFRSYEQYF | . | TRBV6-5 | 14 | TRBJ2-7 | .
TGTGCCAGCAGCCCAGGGTTTGCTGGGGCCAACGTCCTGACTTTC | CASSPGFAGANVLTF | . | TRBV3-1/TRBV3-2 | 15 | TRBJ2-6 | .
TGCGCCAGCAGCTTCAGGGCCGGGACAGGGGGCGCTTACACCTTC | CASSFRAGTGGAYTF | . | TRBV5-1 | 15 | TRBJ1-2 | TRBD1
TGTGCCTGGAGTGAGCGAGAAGGGGGCTATGATTCACCCCTCCACTTT | CAWSEREGGYDSPLHF | . | TRBV30 | 16 | TRBJ1-6 | TRBD1
TGTGCCAGCAGTTTGCCGCCCTGGGGAGGGGTTGAAGCTTTCTTT | CASSLPPWGGVEAFF | . | TRBV6-5 | 15 | TRBJ1-1 | .